This T cell receptor (beta chain) was sequenced for a study of tissue T cells after allogeneic stem cell transplantation. At the level of the study: Four unmodified and three CD34-selected T-cell-depleted grafts went to graft-versus-host disease patients.

Sequenced by immunoSEQ multiplex PCR; TCRdb stores in-frame clones only, minus some. Of over a thousand clones listed, over 75% were seen once; the top ten hold around 5.3%. Findings and limits, study-wide: Anatomically similar tissues had similar TCR repertoires within each patient. Few T cell clones were shared across patients, but motif clusters showed tissue-specific shared signatures.

Several lines of graft-versus-host disease therapy were given to all patients, all with gastrointestinal involvement. Of note for this clone: Its antigen is not identified.

Specimen: esophageal tissue, collected at autopsy. The clonotype comes from a male patient aged 35 to 70 with steroid-refractory graft-versus-host disease after an allogeneic stem cell transplant. Some T cells may be the graft donor's.

The CDR3 DNA reads TGTGCCTGGAGCGCCCGGTGGGGGACCGTAGATTCACCCCTCCACTTT. It encodes CAWSARWGTVDSPLHF. This chain links TRBV30 with TRBJ1-6; weak D call: TRBD1 (5 bases). Germline assignment: CDR1 GTSNPN and CDR2 SVGIG (reference sequence). The CDR3 consists of 16 residues. V was pared by 3 bases and J by 8 bases, with 20 bases between.